This passage covers 20 T cell receptor beta chains from one sample sequenced in a study of cytomegalovirus exposure and HLA in healthy donors. The PCR made use of 60 Vbeta and 13 Jbeta primers. Sequenced by immunoSEQ multiplex PCR; TCRdb stores in-frame clones only, minus some. The sample holds approximately 130,000 clones, about 9.4% seen once. The sequenced sample was PBMCs. The receptor set was obtained from a woman aged 40 to 55 in good health and CMV-seropositive.

The CDR3 coding sequence is TGTGCCAGCAGCCTGCTGGGGGGGGGCCCCACTGGGGCCAACGTCCTGACTTTC. As protein: CASSLLGGGPTGANVLTF. V gene TRBV9 combines with J gene TRBJ2-6; tentative D call: TRBD2 (7 bases). Per germline, CDR1 SGDLS and CDR2 YYNGEE. The CDR3 is 18 amino acids. V lost 4 bases, J lost 2 bases, and 19 bases lay in between.

This chain joins TRBV14 and TRBJ1-4, with 7 nucleotides matching TRBD1. Germline V lookup: CDR1 SGHDN, CDR2 FVKESK. The CDR3 covers 16 residues. J lost 4 bases, V lost 6 bases, and 11 bases had no gene match. Here the CDR3 DNA reads TGTGCCAGCAGTCATAATACAGGGGACAGTAATGAAAAACTGTTTTTT. This codes for CASSHNTGDSNEKLFF.

This clone came up a few times. This chain connects TRBV6-4 to TRBJ1-1, with D maybe TRBD1 (6 bases). The V gene lost 2 bases and the J gene lost 6 bases, with 10 bases spanning the gap. The CDR3 runs 13 residues. Germline loops: CDR1 MRHNA, CDR2 SNTAGT. The CDR3 loop is CASSDGEGAEAFF. The CDR3, as DNA: TGTGCCAGCAGTGACGGGGAGGGGGCTGAAGCTTTCTTT.

In DNA, the CDR3 is TGTGCCAGCACCCCACCGACAGGGACTCAGAGTGGAACACTGTTTTTT. Amino acid sequence: CASTPPTGTQSGTLFF. The V call is TRBV28, the J call TRBJ1-4; 7 nucleotides align to TRBD1. Germline lookup yields CDR1 MDHEN and CDR2 SYDVKM. The ends lost 7 bases at V and 13 bases at J; junction bases unmatched: 21. The CDR3 totals 16 residues.

In its sample, this clone was seen a few times. The V gene is TRBV6-5, the J gene TRBJ2-6; D remains ambiguous. V shed 4 bases and J shed 2 bases, with 12 bases lying between them. Germline CDR1 reads MNHEY; CDR2 reads SVGAGI. CDR3 length equals 16 residues. For the CDR3, the DNA is TGTGCCAGCAGTTCCCCCCCTAGGACTGGGGCCAACGTCCTGACTTTC. Translation gives CASSSPPRTGANVLTF.

The sample holds a few counts of this clone. The gene calls are TRBV9 and TRBJ2-5; 7 bases are a match to TRBD2. Unmatched junction bases numbered 2, after V lost 2 bases and J lost 1 base. Germline V gene data show CDR1 as SGDLS and CDR2 as YYNGEE. This CDR3 spans 14 amino acids. CDR3 residues: CASSVGGTQETQYF. CDR3 DNA: TGTGCCAGCAGCGTGGGGGGGACCCAAGAGACCCAGTACTTC.

This clone has only a few counts. The J gene is TRBJ2-1, the V gene TRBV19; 12 bases fit TRBD1. This CDR3 has 13 amino acids. Germline-derived CDR1 and CDR2 are LNHDA and SQIVND (reference sequence). V lost 7 bases, J lost 8 bases, and 3 bases stayed unmatched. CDR3 in amino acids: CASTGTGGDEQFF. The CDR3 nucleotides are TGTGCCAGTACCGGGACAGGGGGCGATGAGCAGTTCTTC.

J is TRBJ2-1 and V is TRBV7-9; D might be TRBD2 (5 bases). V lost 5 bases to trimming and J lost 7 bases, with 21 bases between them. The germline CDR1 and CDR2 sequences are SEHNR and FQNEAQ (reference sequence). This CDR3 has 16 residues. CDR3 DNA sequence: TGTGCCAGCAGCGATTTGGTCCGGACTTTAGGGAATGAGCAGTTCTTC. This gives the protein CASSDLVRTLGNEQFF.

The chain links TRBV18 to TRBJ2-3; possible D gene TRBD2, 6 bases. The CDR3 is 12 amino acids. Germline V lookup: CDR1 KGHSH, CDR2 LQKENI. The ends were cut back, 4 bases at V and 6 bases at J, with 8 bases in the middle. In nucleotides, the CDR3 is TGTGCCAGCTCACTCGGGACTGATACGCAGTATTTT. Translating gives CASSLGTDTQYF.

This clone was recorded a few times. The rearrangement joins TRBV7-9 to TRBJ2-6; TRBD2 matches at 8 bases. This CDR3 is 18 amino acids long. J was trimmed by 1 base and V by 1 base; bases with no gene match: 6. Germline CDR1 is SEHNR and CDR2 is FQNEAQ (reference sequence). DNA of the CDR3: TGTGCCAGCAGCTTAGTTTACGGGGGGGCGTCTGGGGCCAACGTCCTGACTTTC. Translation: CASSLVYGGASGANVLTF.

The gene calls are TRBV19 and TRBJ1-1; D possibly corresponds to TRBD1 (6 bases). Germline-derived CDR1 and CDR2 are LNHDA and SQIVND (reference sequence). This CDR3 has 15 residues. Trimming took 2 bases from V and 0 from J, leaving 10 bases between them. CDR3 nucleotide sequence: TGTGCCAGTAGTATAACAGGGAGCCTGAACACTGAAGCTTTCTTT. Its translation: CASSITGSLNTEAFF.

In this sample, this clone turned up a few times. The chain links TRBV7-6 to TRBJ1-1; TRBD1 matches 9 bases. J lost 5 bases, V lost 4 bases, and 5 bases had no gene match. Germline CDR1 SGHVS, CDR2 FNYEAQ. CDR3 length: 14 residues. The CDR3 region is CASSWGQGRTEAFF. In DNA, the CDR3 is TGTGCCAGCAGCTGGGGACAGGGTCGAACTGAAGCTTTCTTT. The complete variable domain, with remaining parts taken from reference TRBV7-6 and TRBJ1-1, reads GAGVSQSPRYKVTKRGQDVALRCDPISGHVSLYWYRQALGQGPEFLTYFNYEAQQDKSGLPNDRFSAERPEGSISTLTIQRTEQRDSAMYRCASSWGQGRTEAFFGQGTRLTVV.

This chain links TRBV14 with TRBJ2-5; 8 positions agree with TRBD2. V trimming: 8 bases; J trimming: 5 bases; junction bases outside the gene matches: 10. Germline V lookup: CDR1 SGHDN, CDR2 FVKESK. The CDR3 is made up of 14 amino acids. The CDR3 DNA sequence: TGTGCCAGCCGGGGGGGCCTAGAATATGAGACCCAGTACTTC. Its protein is CASRGGLEYETQYF.

The chain combines TRBV28 with TRBJ1-2, with TRBD1 as a possible D gene (5 bases). Trimming stripped 6 bases from V and 1 base from J, with 9 bases between. The CDR3 consists of 13 residues. CDR1 is MDHEN and CDR2 is SYDVKM in the germline V gene. The CDR3 sequence is CASSIGHNYGYTF. CDR3 DNA: TGTGCCAGCAGCATCGGACATAACTATGGCTACACCTTC.

This clone appeared a few times. V usage is TRBV19 and J usage is TRBJ1-2; 7 bases align to TRBD1. This CDR3 has 14 residues. CDR1 and CDR2 (germline): LNHDA, SQIVND (reference sequence). Unmatched junction bases numbered 11, after V lost 5 bases and J lost 8 bases. CDR3 residues: CASSAMTGSWGYTF. Here the CDR3 DNA reads TGTGCCAGTAGTGCCATGACAGGGAGCTGGGGCTACACCTTC.

This clone occurred a few times. The chain is built from TRBV5-1 and TRBJ2-5, with TRBD2 matching 15 bases. Trimming at V came to 5 bases and at J to 5 bases, leaving 7 bases not matched to a gene. Germline V lookup: CDR1 SGHRS, CDR2 YFSETQ. CDR3 size: 16 residues. For the CDR3, the DNA is TGCGCCAGCAGAACGGGACTAGCGGGGGGCGGGGAGACCCAGTACTTC. It translates to CASRTGLAGGGETQYF.

The rearrangement uses TRBV5-4 and TRBJ2-1; 11 bases match TRBD2. The CDR3 covers 16 residues. Germline V gene sequence: CDR1 SGHNT, CDR2 YYREEE (reference sequence). Losses at the gene ends were 4 bases for V and 4 bases for J; bases not matched to a gene: 7. DNA of the CDR3: TGTGCCAGCAGCCAGGCAACTAGCGGGGGATACAATGAGCAGTTCTTC. The encoded protein is CASSQATSGGYNEQFF. The full variable domain, with the rest looked up from reference TRBV5-4 and TRBJ2-1, is ETGVTQSPTHLIKTRGQQVTLRCSSQSGHNTVSWYQQALGQGPQFIFQYYREEENGRGNFPPRFSGLQFPNYSSELNVNALELDDSALYLCASSQATSGGYNEQFFGPGTRLTVL.

The V and J genes are TRBV30 and TRBJ1-6, with TRBD1 as a possible D gene (5 bases). Germline V CDR1 and CDR2: GTSNPN, SVGIG (reference sequence). Trimming took off 3 bases at V and 8 bases at J, with 14 bases between the two ends. The CDR3 is made up of 14 amino acids. The DNA of the CDR3 is TGTGCCTGGAGCCCGCGCGGGGGGGATTCACCCCTCCACTTT. Protein sequence: CAWSPRGGDSPLHF.

This clone was found a few times. This chain joins TRBV9 and TRBJ1-2; weak D call: TRBD1 (6 bases). Germline CDR1 and CDR2: SGDLS and YYNGEE. The ends were cut back, 4 bases at V and 4 bases at J, with 8 bases in the middle. CDR3 length equals 12 residues. The CDR3 nucleotides read TGTGCCAGCAGCCCAGGGGTCTATGGCTACACCTTC. Its translation is CASSPGVYGYTF.

The V and J genes are TRBV28 and TRBJ1-4; D is ambiguous. Germline-derived CDR1 and CDR2 are MDHEN and SYDVKM. There are 14 residues in the CDR3. The V gene lost 1 base and the J gene lost 3 bases, with 6 bases spanning the gap. The CDR3 reads CASSLSEANEKLFF. The CDR3 nucleotides are TGTGCCAGCAGTTTATCTGAGGCTAATGAAAAACTGTTTTTT.